Here is one T cell receptor (beta chain) with its context. The antigen is not known. This specimen belongs to a study of Graves' ophthalmopathy and Graves' hyperthyroidism. Study overall: Over 18 months of follow-up, stable hyperthyroidism required that no ophthalmopathy appear.

The authors amplified TCR beta CDR3 regions from RNA transcripts. HTBI primers were employed in first-round RT-PCR, then a second-round multiplex PCR followed. Each CDR3 protein is one row after TCRdb ran MiXCR on the multiplex PCR reads. The data show about 1.2 million distinct CDR3 sequences, about 35% seen once. The hyperthyroidism patients, aged 18 to 65, had been newly diagnosed, with under 2 months' duration. Study-level findings and limits: A majority of expanded thyroid clonotypes exceeding 0.001 frequency were likewise present in blood.

J lost 10 bases, V lost 5 bases, and 13 bases had no gene match. The CDR3 runs to 15 residues. Germline lookup yields CDR1 SSHAT and CDR2 FNYEAQ (reference sequence). Material: peripheral blood or thyroid tissue (not recorded which). The TCR comes from an adult man with Graves' hyperthyroidism. The chain employs TRBV7-7 and TRBJ1-4; 7 bases agree with TRBD1. CDR3 in DNA: TGTGCCAGCAGCGAGACAGGGCCTCGTTCTGGAAAACTGTTTTTT. Residues: CASSETGPRSGKLFF.